This T cell receptor beta chain came from a study of blood T cells in healthy people across ages. Study-wide points: The unsorted PBMCs prevented any conclusive comparison of naive versus antigen-experienced cells. Diversity figures derived from one million T cells were judged to underestimate the true value. Naive T cell percentage showed a strong correlation with TCR beta diversity.

A second PCR of 7 to 11 cycles used a sample-barcoded 5' primer and a J-beta primer mix. TCRdb reanalysed the 5' RACE reads using MiXCR and keeps one entry per CDR3 protein. Of around 1.7 million distinct CDR3 sequences in the sample, 28% were seen once. Trimming cost V 8 bases and J 0 bases, with 17 bases left between them. The CDR3 is 15 amino acids. A word on this clonotype: The antigen remains unidentified.

The receptor's source is a woman between 25 and 40 years old in good health. This sequence joins TRBV12-3 or TRBV12-4 and TRBJ2-7, with D possibly being TRBD2 (7 bases). Sequencing input: blood. CDR3 nucleotides: TGTGCCAGCGGGGGGGGCGCAATGAGCTCCTACGAGCAGTACTTC. Translating it yields CASGGGAMSSYEQYF.